The next 18 T cell receptor beta chains were all read from a single sample in a study of identical twins. TCRdb passed the 5' RACE reads through MiXCR, listing each CDR3 protein once. The repertoire holds roughly 250,000 distinct CDR3 sequences, 11% to 15% seen once, with 7% to 9% in the top ten. Sequenced sample: memory (CD45RO+) T cells sorted from blood. Every receptor here comes from a woman between 18 and 29 years old in good health.

This rearrangement joins TRBV20-1 to TRBJ1-2, with 7 nucleotides matching TRBD1. With 0 bases clipped from V and 6 bases from J, the junction kept 13 bases outside the gene matches. This CDR3 is built from 16 residues. Per germline, CDR1 DFQATT and CDR2 SNEGSKA (reference sequence). DNA for the CDR3: TGCAGTGCTAGAGATCGGAGGCAGGGGGTGCCACATGGCTACACCTTC. Amino acid sequence: CSARDRRQGVPHGYTF.

This clonotype has only a few counts. The CDR3 DNA reads TGTGCCAGCAGCCAACTAGCGGGAGAAGAGACCCAGTACTTC. Its translation: CASSQLAGEETQYF. This chain joins TRBV3-1 and TRBJ2-5; 10 nucleotides agree with TRBD2. The trim removed 2 bases at V and 3 bases at J, leaving 0 bases unmatched. There are 14 residues in the CDR3. Per germline, CDR1 LGHDT and CDR2 YNNKEL (reference sequence).

This clonotype was seen a few times. This chain links TRBV6-1 with TRBJ2-7; D is unresolved. Germline loops: CDR1 MNHNS, CDR2 SASEGT. Trimming shortened V by 6 bases and J by 8 bases, and 23 bases separated the two germline ends. The CDR3 extends over 15 amino acids. The CDR3 sequence: CASRTTPGSSWKQYF. In DNA, the CDR3 is TGTGCCAGCAGAACTACCCCGGGCTCCTCGTGGAAGCAGTACTTC.

This clonotype occurred many times. V usage is TRBV14 and J usage is TRBJ2-1; the match to TRBD2 covers 13 bases. The CDR3 is made up of 18 amino acids. Germline-derived CDR1 and CDR2 are SGHDN and FVKESK. J lost 8 bases, V lost 0 bases, and 10 bases had no gene match. The CDR3 DNA sequence: TGTGCCAGCAGCCAAGAATATACTAGCGGGAGGGAAAGTGATGAGCAGTTCTTC. Translation gives CASSQEYTSGRESDEQFF.

CDR3 bases: TGCAGTGCCCCACCGACGGGGAACACTGAAGCTTTCTTT. Translating it yields CSAPPTGNTEAFF. The chain couples TRBV20-1 to TRBJ1-1; no firm D call. Deletions cut 6 bases from V and 1 base from J, with 12 bases between. Germline CDR1 is DFQATT and CDR2 is SNEGSKA (reference sequence). The CDR3 totals 13 residues.

The chain carries TRBV20-1 and TRBJ2-5; 12 bases match TRBD2. CDR1 is DFQATT and CDR2 is SNEGSKA in the germline V gene (reference sequence). The ends lost 5 bases at V and 4 bases at J; junction bases unmatched: 2. CDR3 size: 13 residues. This CDR3 is CSAGGLAGETQYF. The CDR3 coding sequence is TGCAGTGCTGGGGGACTAGCGGGAGAGACCCAGTACTTC.

This clonotype has more than one count but fewer than ten. The chain has TRBV3-1 and TRBJ2-1; D not certain. The V end lost 4 bases, the J end lost 6 bases, and 7 bases lay between the germline ends. This CDR3 has 12 amino acids. CDR1 is LGHDT, CDR2 YNNKEL, per germline (reference sequence). The CDR3 coding sequence is TGTGCCAGCAGCCGGATTCTCAATGAGCAGTTCTTC. As protein: CASSRILNEQFF.

This clonotype was recorded a few times. This chain connects TRBV5-1 to TRBJ2-7; 9 bases fit TRBD1. The V gene's germline CDR1 is SGHRS and CDR2 YFSETQ. The J segment lost 9 bases and the V segment lost 3 bases, leaving 1 base of the junction unmatched. The CDR3 has 11 residues. The CDR3 here is CASSSDRGQYF. The DNA for the CDR3 is TGCGCCAGCAGCTCGGACAGGGGGCAGTACTTC.

V usage is TRBV20-1 and J usage is TRBJ2-7, with D uncertain. This CDR3 is 14 amino acids long. Germline V lookup: CDR1 DFQATT, CDR2 SNEGSKA (reference sequence). V lost 5 bases to trimming and J lost 0 bases, with 14 bases between them. This CDR3 is CSAHTQESSYEQYF. The CDR3 coding sequence is TGCAGTGCTCATACCCAGGAGAGCTCCTACGAGCAGTACTTC.

This clonotype was observed at least ten times. V and J are TRBV5-1 and TRBJ2-4, with D possibly matching TRBD1 (5 bases). This CDR3 contains 14 residues. V lost 0 bases and J 3 bases, leaving 7 bases between the germline ends. Germline CDR1 SGHRS, CDR2 YFSETQ. The chain's CDR3 is CASSLEGVKNIQYF. The DNA for the CDR3 is TGCGCCAGCAGCTTGGAAGGGGTCAAAAACATTCAGTACTTC.

This clonotype was observed many times. The chain joins TRBV5-1 to TRBJ2-7; 11 bases agree with TRBD1. After removal of 4 bases from V and 2 bases from J, the junction contained 8 bases not matched to a gene. In germline, CDR1 is SGHRS, CDR2 YFSETQ. The CDR3 extends over 16 amino acids. The CDR3 spells CASSADRGLSTYEQYF. As DNA, the CDR3 is TGCGCCAGCAGCGCGGACAGGGGGCTAAGTACCTACGAGCAGTACTTC.

The V call is TRBV9, the J call TRBJ1-2, with D hard to call. The V end lost 0 bases, the J end lost 4 bases, and 7 bases lay between the germline ends. This CDR3 comprises 13 residues. The germline V gene encodes CDR1 SGDLS and CDR2 YYNGEE. The CDR3 protein is CASSVGELYGYTF. The CDR3 region has the DNA TGTGCCAGCAGCGTAGGAGAGCTCTATGGCTACACCTTC.

V gene TRBV5-1 combines with J gene TRBJ2-7, with 9 positions matching TRBD1. The CDR3 is 14 amino acids. Per the germline V gene, CDR1 is SGHRS and CDR2 is YFSETQ. With 5 bases clipped from V and 4 bases from J, the junction kept 7 bases outside the gene matches. The CDR3 sequence is CASSLNRGPYEQYF. The CDR3 DNA sequence: TGCGCCAGCAGTCTGAACAGGGGGCCGTACGAGCAGTACTTC.

V usage is TRBV7-2 and J usage is TRBJ1-1, with 9 bases aligning to TRBD1. The CDR3 sequence is 15 residues long. In germline, CDR1 is SGHTA, CDR2 FQGNSA. J gave up 10 bases and V 2 bases, and 11 bases lay outside the gene matches. DNA of the CDR3: TGTGCCAGCAGCTTACGACAGGGGGTGGTATCGGGAGCTTTCTTT. Translating it yields CASSLRQGVVSGAFF.

This chain connects TRBV7-2 to TRBJ2-3, with D tentatively TRBD2 (6 bases). Germline CDR1 SGHTA, CDR2 FQGNSA. The V and J ends lost 8 bases and 7 bases respectively, with 13 bases between them. The CDR3 is made up of 12 amino acids. The CDR3 is CASRENVNTQYF. CDR3 in DNA: TGTGCCAGCCGGGAGAATGTGAATACGCAGTATTTT.

This clonotype was counted between two and nine times. V gene TRBV9 combines with J gene TRBJ2-1, with 7 nucleotides matching TRBD2. The CDR3 runs to 15 residues. Germline V gene sequence: CDR1 SGDLS, CDR2 YYNGEE. With V trimmed by 4 bases and J by 1 base, 5 bases remained unmatched. CDR3 DNA: TGTGCCAGCAGCCCGCAAGCGGGATCCTACAATGAGCAGTTCTTC. Translating it yields CASSPQAGSYNEQFF.

V gene TRBV7-9 combines with J gene TRBJ1-1; D gene uncertain. The CDR3 is 16 amino acids. V was trimmed by 4 bases and J by 3 bases, leaving 18 bases between them. In germline, CDR1 is SEHNR, CDR2 FQNEAQ (reference sequence). The CDR3 spells CASSSGRGLRDTEAFF. CDR3 nucleotides: TGTGCCAGCAGCTCCGGACGAGGTTTGAGGGACACTGAAGCTTTCTTT.

This chain connects TRBV28 to TRBJ2-7; TRBD2 matches at 8 bases. CDR1 is MDHEN, CDR2 SYDVKM, per germline. Germline trimming cut 3 bases from V and 3 bases from J; bases unmatched to any gene: 10. The CDR3 runs 16 residues. CDR3 nucleotide sequence: TGTGCCAGCAGTTTTCTGTCTTTCCGGGAGGGCTACGAGCAGTACTTC. It translates to CASSFLSFREGYEQYF.